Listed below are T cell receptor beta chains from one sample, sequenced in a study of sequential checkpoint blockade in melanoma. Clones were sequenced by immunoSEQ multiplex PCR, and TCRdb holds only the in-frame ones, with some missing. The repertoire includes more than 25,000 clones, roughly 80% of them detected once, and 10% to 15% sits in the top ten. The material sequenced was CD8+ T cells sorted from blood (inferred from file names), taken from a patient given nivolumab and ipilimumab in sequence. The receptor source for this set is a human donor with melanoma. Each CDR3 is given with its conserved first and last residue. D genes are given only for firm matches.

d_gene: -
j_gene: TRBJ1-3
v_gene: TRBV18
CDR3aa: CASSPQPVSSGNTIYF

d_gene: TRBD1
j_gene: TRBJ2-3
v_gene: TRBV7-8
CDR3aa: CASSLVQGARDTQYF

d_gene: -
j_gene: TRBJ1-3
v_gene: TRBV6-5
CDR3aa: CASPPVPKPGNTIYF

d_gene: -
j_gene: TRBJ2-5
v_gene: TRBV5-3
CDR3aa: CARSLDPTGTQYF

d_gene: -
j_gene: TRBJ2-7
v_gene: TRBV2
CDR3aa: CASSEGQSTVYEQYF

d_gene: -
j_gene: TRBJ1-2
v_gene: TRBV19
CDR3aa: CASRSPEEMGYTF

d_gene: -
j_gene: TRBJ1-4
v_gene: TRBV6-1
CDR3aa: CASDNPVTNEKLFF

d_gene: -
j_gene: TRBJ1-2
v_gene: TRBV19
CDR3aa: CASSLASVGYGYTF

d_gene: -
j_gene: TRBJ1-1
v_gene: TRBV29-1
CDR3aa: CSVALSNTEAFF

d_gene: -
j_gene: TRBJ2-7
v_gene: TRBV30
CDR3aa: CAWRTLREPYEQYF

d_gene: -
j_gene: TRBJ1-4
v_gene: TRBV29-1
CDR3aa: CSVGGLGGAANEKLFF

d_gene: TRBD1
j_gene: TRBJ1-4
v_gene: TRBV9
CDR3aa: CASSAYGTGGDEKLFF

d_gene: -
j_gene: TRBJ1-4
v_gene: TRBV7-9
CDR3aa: CASSLGIATNEKLFF

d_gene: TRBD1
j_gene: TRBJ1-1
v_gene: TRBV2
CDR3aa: CASSDGTELKAFF

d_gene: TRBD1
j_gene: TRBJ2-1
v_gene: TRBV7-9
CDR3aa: CASSSDREIVEQFF

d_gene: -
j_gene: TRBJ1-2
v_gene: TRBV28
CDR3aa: CASRTPGEQGYTF

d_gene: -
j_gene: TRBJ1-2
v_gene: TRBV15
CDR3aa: CATSRDLAGVPNYGYTF

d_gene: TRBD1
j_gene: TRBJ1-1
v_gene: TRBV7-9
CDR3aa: CASSLVSQGAEAFF

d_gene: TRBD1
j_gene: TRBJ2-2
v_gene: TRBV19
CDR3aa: CASKFGTGVFGELFF

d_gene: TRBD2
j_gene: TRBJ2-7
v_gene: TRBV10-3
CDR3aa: CAISVGGLAGTYEQYF

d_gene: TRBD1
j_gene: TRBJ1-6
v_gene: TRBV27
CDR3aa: CASRPGQNSPLHF

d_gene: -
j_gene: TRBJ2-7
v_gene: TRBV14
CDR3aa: CASSQGTYYEQYF

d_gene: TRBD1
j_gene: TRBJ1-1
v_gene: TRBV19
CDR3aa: CASKTGPAEAFF

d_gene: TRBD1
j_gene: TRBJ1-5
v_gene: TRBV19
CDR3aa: CASSISGQGNQPQHF

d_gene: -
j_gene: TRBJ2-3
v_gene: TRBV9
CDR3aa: CASSVEVGGVTDTQYF

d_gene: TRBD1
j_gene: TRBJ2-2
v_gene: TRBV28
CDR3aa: CASSSLGTGVTINTGELFF

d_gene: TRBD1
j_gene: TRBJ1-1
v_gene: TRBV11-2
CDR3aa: CASSTDRRSHAEAFF

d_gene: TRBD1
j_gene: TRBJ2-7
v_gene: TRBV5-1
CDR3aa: CASSTTGGREQYF

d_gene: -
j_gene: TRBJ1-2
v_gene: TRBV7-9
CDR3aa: CASSPSSGRDYGYTF

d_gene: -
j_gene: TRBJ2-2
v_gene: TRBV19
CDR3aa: CASSISSGNTGELFF

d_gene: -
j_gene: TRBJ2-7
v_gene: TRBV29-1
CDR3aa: CSVIDSDLEQYF

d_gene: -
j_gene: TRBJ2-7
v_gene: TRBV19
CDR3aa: CASSMASGSEQYF

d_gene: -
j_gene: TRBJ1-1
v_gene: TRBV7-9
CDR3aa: CASSLGHGTEAFF

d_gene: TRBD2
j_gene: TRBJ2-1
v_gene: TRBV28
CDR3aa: CASRGGYNEQFF

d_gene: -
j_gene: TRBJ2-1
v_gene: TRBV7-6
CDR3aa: CASSTTAGGIYNEQFF

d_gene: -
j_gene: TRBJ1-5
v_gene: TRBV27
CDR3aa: CASSLAGNQPQHF

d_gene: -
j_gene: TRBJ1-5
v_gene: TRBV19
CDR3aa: CASSIYRDQPQHF

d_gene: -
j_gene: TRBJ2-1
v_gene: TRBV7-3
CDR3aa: CASSLYPGRYNEQFF

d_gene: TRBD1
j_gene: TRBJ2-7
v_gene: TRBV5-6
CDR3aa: CASSLGQGAHYEQYF

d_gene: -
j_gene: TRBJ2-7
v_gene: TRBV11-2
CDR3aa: CASSIFFSYEQYF

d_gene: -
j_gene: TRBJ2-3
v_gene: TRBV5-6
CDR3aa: CASSIASGGYTDTQYF

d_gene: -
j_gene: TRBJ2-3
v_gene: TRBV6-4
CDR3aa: CASSDSAGSTDTQYF

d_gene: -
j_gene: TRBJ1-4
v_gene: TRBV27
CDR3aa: CASSPRLARNEKLFF

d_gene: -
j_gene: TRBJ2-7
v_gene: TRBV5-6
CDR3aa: CASSFGGTPYEQYF